The clone carrying this TCR beta chain has at least ten counts. Its cognate antigen is unknown. Quantitative 5'-RACE with molecular barcodes generated TCR beta libraries. TCRdb reprocessed the 5' RACE reads via MiXCR and lists one record per CDR3 protein. The table lists roughly 90,000 distinct CDR3 sequences, roughly 8.5% of them singletons, with approximately 30% in the top ten. The sample belongs to a study of CD8 T cells in ankylosing spondylitis. Study-level findings and limits: Characteristic, it appeared, of ankylosing spondylitis blood was a TCR beta motif of about eight highly homologous variants. It was reported that disease-linked clones were significantly enriched in matched ankylosing spondylitis synovial fluid. Previous work reported some of these motif variants in the synovial fluid and blood of reactive arthritis. Disease-linked clones bore a CD8+ phenotype and were relatively rare in peripheral blood.

This CDR3 comprises 18 residues. The V segment lost 0 bases and the J segment 2 bases; nucleotides outside the gene matches: 8. Per the germline V gene, CDR1 is LGHNA and CDR2 is YNFKEQ. The receptor comes from a male donor with ankylosing spondylitis. The sample consisted of blood, either unsorted or a sorted T cell fraction (not recorded which). The chain recombines TRBV4-2 with TRBJ2-1; TRBD2 matches at 9 bases. The CDR3 DNA reads TGTGCCAGCAGCCAAGATTGGCACCTAGCGGGACCCTACAATGAGCAGTTCTTC. It codes for CASSQDWHLAGPYNEQFF.